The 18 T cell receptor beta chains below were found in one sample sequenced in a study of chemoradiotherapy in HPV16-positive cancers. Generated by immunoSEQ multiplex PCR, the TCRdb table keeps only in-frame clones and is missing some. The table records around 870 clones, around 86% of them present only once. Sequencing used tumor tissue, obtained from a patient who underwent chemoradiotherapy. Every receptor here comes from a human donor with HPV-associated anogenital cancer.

The CDR3 protein is CASSEGQPTNTGELFF. The CDR3 DNA is TGTGCCAGCAGCGAGGGACAGCCTACGAACACCGGGGAGCTGTTTTTT. The gene calls are TRBV5-5 and TRBJ2-2; 7 bases match TRBD1. Germline V gene lookup returns CDR1 SGHKS and CDR2 YYEKEE (reference sequence). The V segment lost 4 bases and the J segment 0 bases; nucleotides outside the gene matches: 6. This CDR3 region has 16 residues.

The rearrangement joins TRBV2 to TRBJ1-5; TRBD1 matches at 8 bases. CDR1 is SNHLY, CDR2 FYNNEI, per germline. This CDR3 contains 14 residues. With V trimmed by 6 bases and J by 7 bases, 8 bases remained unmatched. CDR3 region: CASRPQGAGQPQHF. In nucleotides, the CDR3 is TGTGCCAGCAGGCCCCAGGGGGCCGGACAGCCCCAGCATTTT.

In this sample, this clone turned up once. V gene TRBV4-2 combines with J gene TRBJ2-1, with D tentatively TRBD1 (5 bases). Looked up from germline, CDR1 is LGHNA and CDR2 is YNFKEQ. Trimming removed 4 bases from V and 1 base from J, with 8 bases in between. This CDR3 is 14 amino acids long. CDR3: CASSLDTSYNEQFF. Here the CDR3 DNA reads TGTGCCAGCAGCCTGGACACTTCCTACAATGAGCAGTTCTTC.

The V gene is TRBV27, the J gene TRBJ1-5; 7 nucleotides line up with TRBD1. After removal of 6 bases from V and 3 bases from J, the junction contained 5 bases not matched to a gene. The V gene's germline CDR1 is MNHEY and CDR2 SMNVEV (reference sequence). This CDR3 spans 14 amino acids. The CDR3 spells CASRPQGNNQPQHF. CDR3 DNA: TGTGCCAGCAGACCACAGGGGAACAATCAGCCCCAGCATTTT.

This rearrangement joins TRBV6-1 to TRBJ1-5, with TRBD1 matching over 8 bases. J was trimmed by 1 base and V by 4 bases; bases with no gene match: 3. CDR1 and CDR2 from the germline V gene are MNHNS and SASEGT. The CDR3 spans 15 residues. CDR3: CASSGDRWSNQPQHF. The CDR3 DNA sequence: TGTGCCAGCAGTGGGGACAGGTGGAGCAATCAGCCCCAGCATTTT.

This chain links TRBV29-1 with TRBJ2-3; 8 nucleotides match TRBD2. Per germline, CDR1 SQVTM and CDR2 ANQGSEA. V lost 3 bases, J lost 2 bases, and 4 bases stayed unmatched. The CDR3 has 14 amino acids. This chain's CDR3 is CSVDPSGFTDTQYF. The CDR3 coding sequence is TGCAGCGTTGATCCTAGCGGGTTCACAGATACGCAGTATTTT.

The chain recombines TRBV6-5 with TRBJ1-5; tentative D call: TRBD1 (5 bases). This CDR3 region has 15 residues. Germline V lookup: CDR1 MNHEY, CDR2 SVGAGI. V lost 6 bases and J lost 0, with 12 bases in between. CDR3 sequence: CASRLQQDSNQPQHF. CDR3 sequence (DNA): TGTGCCAGCAGGTTACAACAGGATAGCAATCAGCCCCAGCATTTT.

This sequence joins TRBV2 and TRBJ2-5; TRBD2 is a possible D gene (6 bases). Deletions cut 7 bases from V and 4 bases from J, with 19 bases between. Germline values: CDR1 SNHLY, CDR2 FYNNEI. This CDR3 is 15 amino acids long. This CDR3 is CASNLASGTPETQYF. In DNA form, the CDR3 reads TGTGCCAGCAACCTAGCGTCCGGGACCCCAGAGACCCAGTACTTC.

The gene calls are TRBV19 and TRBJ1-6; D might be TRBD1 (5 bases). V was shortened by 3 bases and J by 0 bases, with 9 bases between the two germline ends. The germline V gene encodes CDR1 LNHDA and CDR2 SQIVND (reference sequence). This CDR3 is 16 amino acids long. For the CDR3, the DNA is TGTGCCAGTAGTATCAGGGCGAGCTCCTATAATTCACCCCTCCACTTT. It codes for CASSIRASSYNSPLHF.

The CDR3 loop reads CASSFGPGTSSTEAFF. In DNA, the CDR3 is TGTGCCAGCAGCTTTGGCCCAGGGACTTCGAGCACTGAAGCTTTCTTT. The chain couples TRBV13 to TRBJ1-1; TRBD1 might be the D (5 bases). Trimming took 3 bases from V and 4 from J, leaving 18 bases between them. The CDR3 loop spans 16 amino acids. Germline-derived CDR1 and CDR2 are PRHDT and FYEKMQ (reference sequence).

In DNA, the CDR3 is TGCGCCAGCAGTGGGAGGGCGGACGGAGCCTTCGTATCCTACAATGAGCAGTTCTTC. It yields the protein CASSGRADGAFVSYNEQFF. The chain employs TRBV10-1 and TRBJ2-1; weak D call: TRBD2 (6 bases). V dropped 4 bases and J dropped 1 base, with 23 bases sitting between them. The germline V gene has CDR1 WNHNN and CDR2 SYGVQD (reference sequence). CDR3 length: 19 residues.

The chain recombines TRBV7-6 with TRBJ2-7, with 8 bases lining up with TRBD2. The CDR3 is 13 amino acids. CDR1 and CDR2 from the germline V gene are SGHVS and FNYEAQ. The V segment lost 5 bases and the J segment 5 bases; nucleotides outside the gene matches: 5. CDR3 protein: CASSLGLDHEQYF. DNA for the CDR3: TGTGCCAGCAGCCTGGGACTAGACCACGAGCAGTACTTC.

For the CDR3, the DNA is TGCGCCAGCAGTGAGCTCAGGGGAGTCACCTACGAGCAGTACTTC. It encodes CASSELRGVTYEQYF. The chain couples TRBV10-2 to TRBJ2-7; the D gene is possibly TRBD1 (6 bases). CDR3 size: 15 residues. The V gene's germline CDR1 is WSHSY and CDR2 SAAADI. The ends were cut back, 2 bases at V and 2 bases at J, with 13 bases in the middle.

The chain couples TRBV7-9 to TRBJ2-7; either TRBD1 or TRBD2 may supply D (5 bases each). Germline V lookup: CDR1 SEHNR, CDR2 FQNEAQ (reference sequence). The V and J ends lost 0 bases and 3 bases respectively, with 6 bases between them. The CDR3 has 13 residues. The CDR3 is CASSLAGVYEQYF. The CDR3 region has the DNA TGTGCCAGCAGCTTAGCGGGGGTCTACGAGCAGTACTTC.

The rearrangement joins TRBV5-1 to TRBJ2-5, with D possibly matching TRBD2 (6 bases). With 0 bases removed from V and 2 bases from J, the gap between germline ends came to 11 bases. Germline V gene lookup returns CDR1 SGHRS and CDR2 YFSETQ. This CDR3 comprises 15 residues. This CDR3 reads CASSLERGTQETQYF. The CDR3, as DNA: TGCGCCAGCAGCTTGGAAAGAGGGACTCAAGAGACCCAGTACTTC.

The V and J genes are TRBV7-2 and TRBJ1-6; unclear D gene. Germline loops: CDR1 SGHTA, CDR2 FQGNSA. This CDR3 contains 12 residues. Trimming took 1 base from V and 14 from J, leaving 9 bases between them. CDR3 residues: CASSLGFGALHF. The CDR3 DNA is TGTGCCAGCAGCTTAGGGTTTGGGGCCCTCCACTTT. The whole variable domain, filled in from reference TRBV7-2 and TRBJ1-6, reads GAGVSQSPSNKVTEKGKDVELRCDPISGHTALYWYRQSLGQGLEFLIYFQGNSAPDKSGLPSDRFSAERTGGSVSTLTIQRTQQEDSAVYLCASSLGFGALHFGNGTRLTVT.

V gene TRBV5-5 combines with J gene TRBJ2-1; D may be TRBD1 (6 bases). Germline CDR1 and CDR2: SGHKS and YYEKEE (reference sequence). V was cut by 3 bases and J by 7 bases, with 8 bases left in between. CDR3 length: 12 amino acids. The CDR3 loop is CASSSQGNEQFF. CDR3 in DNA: TGTGCCAGCAGCTCACAGGGTAATGAGCAGTTCTTC.

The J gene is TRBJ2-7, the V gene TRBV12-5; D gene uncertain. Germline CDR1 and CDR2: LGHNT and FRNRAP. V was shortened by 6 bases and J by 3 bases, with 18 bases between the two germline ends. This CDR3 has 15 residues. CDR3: CASGPGGVVGYEQYF. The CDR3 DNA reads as TGTGCTAGTGGGCCTGGTGGAGTGGTGGGCTACGAGCAGTACTTC. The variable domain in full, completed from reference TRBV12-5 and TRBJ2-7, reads DARVTQTPRHKVTEMGQEVTMRCQPILGHNTVFWYRQTMMQGLELLAYFRNRAPLDDSGMPKDRFSAEMPDATLATLKIQPSEPRDSAVYFCASGPGGVVGYEQYFGPGTRLTVT.